A single sample is the source of the 8 T cell receptor beta chains below, sequenced in a study of T cell repertoires in cytomegalovirus infection. These TCRs' antigens remain unknown. TCRdb re-analysed the reads in MiXCR, keeping a single row per CDR3 protein. Of about 700,000 distinct CDR3 sequences listed, around 32% are singletons. The sample in question was cultured PBMCs, obtained from culture after CMV antigen stimulation. These receptor sequences come from a human donor in good health (CMV status not recorded). Some clones in this sample may be carry-over from other donors' samples.

This clonotype was seen repeatedly, ten times or more. V and J are TRBV7-2 and TRBJ1-1, with 7 bases matching TRBD1. Trimming took 5 bases from V and 13 from J; bases not matched to a gene: 13. Per germline, CDR1 SGHTA and CDR2 FQGNSA. This CDR3 region has 13 residues. CDR3 region: CASSLRQGGYGFF. In DNA, the CDR3 is TGTGCCAGCAGCCTCAGACAGGGCGGTTATGGTTTCTTT.

The chain joins TRBV12-3 or TRBV12-4 to TRBJ2-3; no definite D call. The CDR3 has 15 residues. The V end was cut by 5 bases, the J end by 6 bases, with 18 bases between. CDR3 amino acids: CASSPRTGPGDTQYF. DNA of the CDR3: TGTGCCAGCAGTCCTCGGACCGGTCCTGGGGATACGCAGTATTTT.

The chain employs TRBV29-1 and TRBJ2-7; D is unresolved. This CDR3 is built from 14 residues. Germline-derived CDR1 and CDR2 are SQVTM and ANQGSEA. With 3 bases removed from V and 2 bases from J, the gap between germline ends came to 14 bases. The CDR3 loop reads CSVDGPDGTYEQYF. CDR3 nucleotides: TGCAGCGTTGATGGTCCCGACGGCACCTACGAGCAGTACTTC.

J is TRBJ2-1 and V is TRBV12-3 or TRBV12-4; D could derive from TRBD1 or TRBD2 (5 bases each). V was cut by 6 bases and J by 4 bases, with 16 bases left in between. This CDR3 comprises 15 residues. In DNA form, the CDR3 reads TGTGCCAGCAGGTCCGGGACCAACTTTTACAATGAGCAGTTCTTC. It is translated as CASRSGTNFYNEQFF.

This clonotype was seen a few times. This chain joins TRBV12-3 or TRBV12-4 and TRBJ2-7; no clear D gene. Trimming shortened V by 7 bases and J by 5 bases, and 15 bases separated the two germline ends. This CDR3 region has 13 residues. Here the CDR3 reads CASNPHSGHEQYF. CDR3 sequence (DNA): TGTGCCAGCAATCCCCATTCCGGCCACGAGCAGTACTTC.

In its sample, this clonotype was seen once. J is TRBJ1-1 and V is TRBV4-1, with TRBD1 as a possible D gene (5 bases). This CDR3 has 14 residues. V lost 4 bases, J lost 7 bases, and 16 bases lay in between. Germline-derived CDR1 and CDR2 are MGHRA and YSYEKL. The CDR3 reads CASSPQVGTGEAFF. CDR3 coding DNA: TGCGCCAGCAGCCCCCAGGTAGGGACGGGTGAAGCTTTCTTT.

The chain is built from TRBV4-3 and TRBJ2-1; D perhaps matches TRBD1 (6 bases). The CDR3 contains 16 residues. Trimming cost V 1 base and J 8 bases, with 18 bases left between them. Germline CDR1 LGHNA, CDR2 YSLEER. CDR3 DNA sequence: TGCGCCAGCAGCCAAGCCAGACAGGCTGTAAGGGATGAGCAGTTCTTC. It codes for CASSQARQAVRDEQFF.

This clonotype was picked up one time. The rearrangement links TRBV27 to TRBJ2-7, with TRBD1 identical over 7 bases. Germline CDR1 is MNHEY and CDR2 is SMNVEV (reference sequence). CDR3 length: 16 residues. Trimming took 5 bases from V and 2 from J; bases not matched to a gene: 12. The CDR3 region is CASSAHEGANPYEQYF. In nucleotides, the CDR3 is TGTGCCAGCAGTGCCCACGAGGGGGCCAACCCCTACGAGCAGTACTTC.